The 4 T cell receptor beta chains listed next were all sequenced from one sample in a study of type 1 regulatory T cells. The study's findings and limits: Tr1 cells had a more restricted TCR repertoire than non-Tr1 cells.

These receptors' targets are unknown. TCRdb independently ran MiXCR on the reads; one entry per CDR3 protein. Here the sample spans roughly 71,000 distinct CDR3 sequences, about 20% being singletons. The sample consisted of cultured type 1 regulatory T (Tr1) cells, either the whole culture or a sorted fraction (not recorded which). The receptors stem from a human donor in good health.

The rearrangement joins TRBV5-1 to TRBJ2-1; 11 bases fit TRBD2. The CDR3 is 14 residues long. Losses at the gene ends were 6 bases for V and 9 bases for J; bases not matched to a gene: 8. Germline V gene lookup returns CDR1 SGHRS and CDR2 YFSETQ. The CDR3 spells CASTTGTSGVEQFF. CDR3 nucleotides: TGCGCCAGCACCACCGGGACTAGCGGAGTTGAGCAGTTCTTC.

In its sample, this clonotype was seen a few times. This sequence joins TRBV12-3 or TRBV12-4 and TRBJ1-5; D is perhaps TRBD1 (6 bases). The CDR3 has 16 amino acids. V shed 6 bases and J shed 5 bases, with 20 bases lying between them. The CDR3, as DNA: TGTGCCAGCAGCCCAACAGGACAGCCCACCTATCAGCCCCAGCATTTT. As protein: CASSPTGQPTYQPQHF.

The chain recombines TRBV6-6 with TRBJ1-1; 7 positions agree with TRBD1. This CDR3 region has 15 residues. V lost 0 bases and J lost 2; bases outside the gene matches: 3. CDR1 MNHNY and CDR2 SVGAGI come from the germline V gene (reference sequence). CDR3 bases: TGTGCCAGCAGTTACTCGAACAGGGGAAACACTGAAGCTTTCTTT. As protein: CASSYSNRGNTEAFF.

This rearrangement joins TRBV5-1 to TRBJ1-1; the D gene is possibly TRBD1 (5 bases). Germline CDR1 and CDR2: SGHRS and YFSETQ. The V end lost 5 bases, the J end lost 7 bases, and 18 bases lay between the germline ends. The CDR3 loop spans 14 amino acids. CDR3 sequence: CASRRDLGINEAFF. DNA for the CDR3: TGCGCCAGCAGACGGGACCTAGGGATCAATGAAGCTTTCTTT.